The clone carrying this T cell receptor beta chain is termed large. Its antigen is unidentified. This sample is part of a study of immune evolution from preneoplasia to lung adenocarcinoma. Study-wide findings and caveats: T cell clonality was higher in KRAS-mutant than EGFR-mutant or wild-type nodules. Later-stage lesions seemingly showed higher T cell density and diversity than normal lung.

This table comes from immunoSEQ multiplex PCR, and its TCRdb copy is limited to in-frame clones, with some not included. This sample has some 8,200 clones, with 82% found just once. This CDR3 comprises 14 residues. V lost 6 bases and J 0 bases, leaving 8 bases between the germline ends. Looked up from germline, CDR1 is MNHEY and CDR2 is SMNVEV (reference sequence). This receptor was taken from a person aged 65 to 85 with lung adenocarcinoma. Specimen: FFPE minimally invasive lung adenocarcinoma tissue. The chain joins TRBV27 to TRBJ2-2, with D perhaps matching TRBD1 (5 bases). The CDR3 DNA sequence: TGTGCCAGCAGACGACAGTCGAACACCGGGGAGCTGTTTTTT. Encoded protein: CASRRQSNTGELFF.